This TCR beta chain originates from a study of chemoradiotherapy in HPV16-positive cancers. General observations from the study: Functional assays defining HPV-specific T cells used only two HPV16-positive patients. Candidate HPV-specific clones and E7-related TCR motifs grew in tumor during treatment.

The length of the CDR3 is 15 residues. Germline assignment: CDR1 LGHNT and CDR2 FRNRAP. V lost 0 bases and J 5 bases, leaving 13 bases between the germline ends. Concerning this clone: Its matching antigen is unknown.

Sequenced by immunoSEQ multiplex PCR; TCRdb stores in-frame clones only, minus some. The table records around 33,000 clones, around 86% of them present only once. Over chemoradiotherapy, repertoires were sampled more than once. The TCR comes from a human donor with HPV-associated anogenital cancer. The sample was blood, taken from a patient who underwent chemoradiotherapy. The chain recombines TRBV12-5 with TRBJ1-1; a weak D match, TRBD1 (6 bases). The CDR3 loop is CASGLVPGTGTEAFF. DNA of the CDR3: TGTGCTAGTGGTTTGGTACCGGGAACAGGGACTGAAGCTTTCTTT.